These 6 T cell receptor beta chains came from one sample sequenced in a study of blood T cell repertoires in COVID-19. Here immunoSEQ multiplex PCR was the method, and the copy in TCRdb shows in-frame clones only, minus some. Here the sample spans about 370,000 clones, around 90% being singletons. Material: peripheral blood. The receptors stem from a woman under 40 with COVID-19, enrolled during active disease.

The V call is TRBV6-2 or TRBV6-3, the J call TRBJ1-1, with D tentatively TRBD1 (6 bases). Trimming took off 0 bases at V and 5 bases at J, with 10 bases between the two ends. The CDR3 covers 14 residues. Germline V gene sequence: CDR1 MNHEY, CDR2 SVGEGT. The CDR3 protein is CASSYSNQGTEAFF. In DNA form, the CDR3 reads TGTGCCAGCAGTTACTCGAACCAGGGGACTGAAGCTTTCTTT.

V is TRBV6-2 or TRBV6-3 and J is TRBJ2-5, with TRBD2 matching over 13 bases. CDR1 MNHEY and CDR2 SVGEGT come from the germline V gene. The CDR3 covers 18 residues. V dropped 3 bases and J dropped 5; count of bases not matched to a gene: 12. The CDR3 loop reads CASSYLPGLAGVEETQYF. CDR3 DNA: TGTGCCAGCAGTTATTTGCCCGGACTAGCGGGAGTTGAGGAGACCCAGTACTTC.

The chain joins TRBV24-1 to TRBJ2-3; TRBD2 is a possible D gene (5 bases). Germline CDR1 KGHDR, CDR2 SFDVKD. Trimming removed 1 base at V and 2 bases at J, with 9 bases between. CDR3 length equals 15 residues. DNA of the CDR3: TGTGCCACCAGTGATTTTCGAGGGCCCACAGATACGCAGTATTTT. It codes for CATSDFRGPTDTQYF.

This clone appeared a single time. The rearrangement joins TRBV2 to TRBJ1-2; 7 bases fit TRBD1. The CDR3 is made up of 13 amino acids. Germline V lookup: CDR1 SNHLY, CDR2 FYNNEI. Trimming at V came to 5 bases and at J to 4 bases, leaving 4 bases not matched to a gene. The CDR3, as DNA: TGTGCCAGCAGTTGGGACAGCACCTATGGCTACACCTTC. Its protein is CASSWDSTYGYTF.

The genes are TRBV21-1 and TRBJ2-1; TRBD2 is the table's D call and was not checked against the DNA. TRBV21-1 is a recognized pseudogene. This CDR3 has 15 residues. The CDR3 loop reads CASSKVGGEGLRAFF. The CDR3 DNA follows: TGTGCCAGCAGCAAAGTCGGGGGGGAGGGCCTGCGTGCGTTCTTC.

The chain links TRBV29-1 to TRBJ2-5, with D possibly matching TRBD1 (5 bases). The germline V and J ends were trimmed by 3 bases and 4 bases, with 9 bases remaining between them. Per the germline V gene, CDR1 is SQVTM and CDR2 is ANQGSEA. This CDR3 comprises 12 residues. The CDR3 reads CSVERQRETQYF. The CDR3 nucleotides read TGCAGCGTTGAGAGACAGAGAGAGACCCAGTACTTC. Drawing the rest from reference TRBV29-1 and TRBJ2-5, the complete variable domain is SAVISQKPSRDICQRGTSLTIQCQVDSQVTMMFWYRQQPGQSLTLIATANQGSEATYESGFVIDKFPISRPNLTFSTLTVSNMSPEDSSIYLCSVERQRETQYFGPGTRLLVL.